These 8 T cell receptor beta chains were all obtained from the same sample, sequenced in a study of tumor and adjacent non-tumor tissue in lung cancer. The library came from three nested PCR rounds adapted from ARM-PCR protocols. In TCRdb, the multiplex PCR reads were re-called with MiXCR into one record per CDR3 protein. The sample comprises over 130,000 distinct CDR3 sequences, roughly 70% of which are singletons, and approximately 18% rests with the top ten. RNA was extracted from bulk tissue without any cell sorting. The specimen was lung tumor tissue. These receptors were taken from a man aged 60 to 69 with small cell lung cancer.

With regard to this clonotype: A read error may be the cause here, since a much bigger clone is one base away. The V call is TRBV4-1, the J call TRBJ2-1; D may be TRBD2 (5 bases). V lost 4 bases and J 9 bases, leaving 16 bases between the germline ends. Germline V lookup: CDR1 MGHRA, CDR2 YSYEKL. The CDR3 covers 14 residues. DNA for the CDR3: TGCGCCAGCAGCCCTAACGGGGAGAGGCCTGAGCAGTTCTTC. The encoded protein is CASSPNGERPEQFF.

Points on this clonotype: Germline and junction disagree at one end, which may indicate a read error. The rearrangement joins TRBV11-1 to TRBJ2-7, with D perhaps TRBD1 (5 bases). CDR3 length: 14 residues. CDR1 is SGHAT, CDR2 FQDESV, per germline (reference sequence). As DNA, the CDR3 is TGTGCCAGCAGCCCCTTCCTGGGGCCCTACGAGCAGTACTTT. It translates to CASSPFLGPYEQYF.

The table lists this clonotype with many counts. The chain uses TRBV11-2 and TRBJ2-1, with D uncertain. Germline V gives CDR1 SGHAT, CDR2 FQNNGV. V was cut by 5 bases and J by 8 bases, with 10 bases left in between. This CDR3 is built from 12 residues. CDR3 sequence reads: CASSRSGDEQFF. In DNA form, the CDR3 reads TGTGCCAGCAGCCGTTCTGGGGATGAGCAGTTCTTC. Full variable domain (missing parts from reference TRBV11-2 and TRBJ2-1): EAGVAQSPRYKIIEKRQSVAFWCNPISGHATLYWYQQILGQGPKLLIQFQNNGVVDDSQLPKDRFSAERLKGVDSTLKIQPAKLEDSAVYLCASSRSGDEQFFGPGTRLTVL.

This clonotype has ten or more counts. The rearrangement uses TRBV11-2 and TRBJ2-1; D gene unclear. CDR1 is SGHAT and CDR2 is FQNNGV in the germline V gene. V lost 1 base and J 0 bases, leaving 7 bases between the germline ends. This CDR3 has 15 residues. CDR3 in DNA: TGTGCCAGCAGCTTAGTTGTAGGCTCCTACAATGAGCAGTTCTTC. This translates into CASSLVVGSYNEQFF.

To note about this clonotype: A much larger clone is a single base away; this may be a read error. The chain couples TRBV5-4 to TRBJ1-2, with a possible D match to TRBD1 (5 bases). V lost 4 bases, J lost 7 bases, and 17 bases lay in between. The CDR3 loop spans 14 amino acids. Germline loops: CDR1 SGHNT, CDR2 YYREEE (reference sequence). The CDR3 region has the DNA TGTGCCAGCAGCGCGTCATGGGGCGAGGGTGGCTACACCTTC. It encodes CASSASWGEGGYTF.

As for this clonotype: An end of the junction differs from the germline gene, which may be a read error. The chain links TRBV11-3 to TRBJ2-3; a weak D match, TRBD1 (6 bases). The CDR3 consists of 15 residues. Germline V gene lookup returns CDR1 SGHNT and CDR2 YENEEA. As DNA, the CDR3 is TGTGCCAGCAGCCCAGGGGCTGGTAGCACAGATACGCAGTTTTTT. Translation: CASSPGAGSTDTQFF.

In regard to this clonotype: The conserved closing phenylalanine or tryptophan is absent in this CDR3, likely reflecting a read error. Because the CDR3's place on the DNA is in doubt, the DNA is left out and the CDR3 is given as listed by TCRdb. The CDR3 protein is CASSFGTGGPYNEHFL. The rearrangement links TRBV5-6 to TRBJ2-1; TRBD2, the table's D call, was not compared with the DNA. Germline V gives CDR1 SGHDT, CDR2 YYEEEE. Ends included, the CDR3 has 16 residues.

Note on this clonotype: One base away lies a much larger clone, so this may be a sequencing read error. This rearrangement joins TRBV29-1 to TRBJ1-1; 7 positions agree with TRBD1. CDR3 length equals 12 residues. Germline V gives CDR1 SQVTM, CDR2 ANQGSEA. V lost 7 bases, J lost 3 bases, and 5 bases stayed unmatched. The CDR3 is CSAATGYTEAFF. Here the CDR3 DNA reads TGCAGCGCAGCGACAGGGTACACTGAAGCTTTCTTT.